This T cell receptor (beta chain) was found in a study of blood T cell repertoires in COVID-19. TCRdb keeps only in-frame clones here, not all; method: immunoSEQ multiplex PCR. The table shows about 45,000 clones, with roughly 63% occurring only once. A remark on this clone: A read error may account for a junction end that differs from germline.

This sequence originates from a man older than 75 with acute or convalescent COVID-19. Sequencing used peripheral blood.

The CDR3 region has the DNA TGTGCTAGCAGTTTACTAGGAGGGTACAATGAGCAGTTCTTC. This sequence encodes CASSLLGGYNEQFF. J is TRBJ2-1 and V is TRBV7-7; weak D call: TRBD2 (6 bases). Per germline, CDR1 SSHAT and CDR2 FNYEAQ (reference sequence). CDR3 size: 14 residues.